This T cell receptor (beta chain) was retrieved from a study of T cell responses to AZD1222 COVID-19 vaccine. Study results and limitations: Regions 160-218 and 743-854 held dominance among vaccine-associated CD4 TCRs, which spanned spike.

Details on this clone: Its target is unknown.

V trimming: 1 base; J trimming: 5 bases; junction bases outside the gene matches: 6. The CDR3 is 15 amino acids. From germline, CDR1 is MGHRA and CDR2 YSYEKL. TCRdb's table, derived via immunoSEQ multiplex PCR, lists solely in-frame clones and lacks some. The data show more than 100,000 clones, around 92% seen once. Specimen: peripheral blood, collected on day 0 of AZD1222 vaccination. The chain is built from TRBV4-1 and TRBJ2-7; 9 bases map to TRBD1. This clonotype originated in an adult in good health. CDR3 amino acids: CASSQGRQGVHEQYF. For the CDR3, the DNA is TGCGCCAGCAGCCAAGGGAGACAGGGGGTCCACGAGCAGTACTTC.